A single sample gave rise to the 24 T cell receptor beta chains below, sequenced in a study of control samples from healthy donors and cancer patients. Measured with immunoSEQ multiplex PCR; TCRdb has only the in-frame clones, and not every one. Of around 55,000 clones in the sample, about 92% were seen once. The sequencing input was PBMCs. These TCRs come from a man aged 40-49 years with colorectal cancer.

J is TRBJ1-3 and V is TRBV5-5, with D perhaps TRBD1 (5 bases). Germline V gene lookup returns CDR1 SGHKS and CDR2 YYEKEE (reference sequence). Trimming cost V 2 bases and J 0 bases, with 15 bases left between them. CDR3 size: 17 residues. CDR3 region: CASSFVRQGVSGNTIYF. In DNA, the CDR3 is TGTGCCAGCAGCTTCGTGCGTCAAGGGGTCTCTGGAAACACCATATATTTT.

CDR3 coding DNA: TGCGCCAGCAGCCCTGGGACAGGCCCCTCTGGGGCCAACGTCCTGACTTTC. This encodes CASSPGTGPSGANVLTF. This chain uses TRBV5-1 with TRBJ2-6; 8 positions match TRBD1. The V and J ends lost 4 bases and 0 bases, in that order; junction bases with no gene match: 6. The V gene's germline CDR1 is SGHRS and CDR2 YFSETQ. The CDR3 spans 17 residues.

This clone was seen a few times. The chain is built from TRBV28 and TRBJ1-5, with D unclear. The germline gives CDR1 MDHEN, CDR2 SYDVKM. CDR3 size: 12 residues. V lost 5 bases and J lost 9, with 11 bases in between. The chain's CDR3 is CASSGRIGPQHF. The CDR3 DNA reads TGTGCCAGCAGTGGCCGGATTGGGCCCCAGCATTTT.

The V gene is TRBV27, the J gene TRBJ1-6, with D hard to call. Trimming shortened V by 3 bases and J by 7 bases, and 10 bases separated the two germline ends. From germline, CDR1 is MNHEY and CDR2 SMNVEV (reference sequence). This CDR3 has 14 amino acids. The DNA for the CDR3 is TGTGCCAGCAGTTTGGCAGGAGGGAATTCACCCCTCCACTTT. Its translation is CASSLAGGNSPLHF.

The CDR3 nucleotides are TGTGCCATCAGCCACACAGTGCTTAACCAAGAGACCCAGTACTTC. Translating it yields CAISHTVLNQETQYF. The chain joins TRBV10-3 to TRBJ2-5; no clear D gene. The CDR3 is 15 residues long. Trimming cost V 6 bases and J 0 bases, with 14 bases left between them. The V gene's germline CDR1 is ENHRY and CDR2 SYGVKD.

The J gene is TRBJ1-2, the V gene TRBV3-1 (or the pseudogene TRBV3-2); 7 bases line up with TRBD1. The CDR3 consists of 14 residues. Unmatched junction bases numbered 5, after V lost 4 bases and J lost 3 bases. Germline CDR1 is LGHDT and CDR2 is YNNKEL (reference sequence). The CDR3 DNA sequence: TGTGCCAGCAGCCTGCGACAGGGACACTATGGCTACACCTTC. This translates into CASSLRQGHYGYTF.

The CDR3 nucleotides are TGTGCCAGCAGTTTTGGGAACTATGGCTACACCTTC. It is translated as CASSFGNYGYTF. The chain combines TRBV28 with TRBJ1-2; D is ambiguous. Between the trimmed V and J ends, which lost 3 bases and 2 bases, there was a span of 4 bases. The CDR3 is made up of 12 amino acids. Germline V gene data show CDR1 as MDHEN and CDR2 as SYDVKM.

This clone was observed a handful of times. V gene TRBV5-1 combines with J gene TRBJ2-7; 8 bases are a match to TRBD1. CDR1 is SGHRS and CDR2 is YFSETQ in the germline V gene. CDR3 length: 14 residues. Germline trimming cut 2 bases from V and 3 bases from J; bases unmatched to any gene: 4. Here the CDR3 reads CASSLQGGRYEQYF. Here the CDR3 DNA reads TGCGCCAGCAGCTTACAGGGGGGTCGCTACGAGCAGTACTTC.

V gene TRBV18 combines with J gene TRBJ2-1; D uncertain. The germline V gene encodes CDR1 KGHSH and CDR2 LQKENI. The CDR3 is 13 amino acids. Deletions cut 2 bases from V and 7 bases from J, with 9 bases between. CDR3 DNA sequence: TGTGCCAGCTCACCAGTCCCCGTAAATGAGCAGTTCTTC. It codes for CASSPVPVNEQFF.

The chain's CDR3 is CASSSPGQGRPYEQYF. DNA for the CDR3: TGTGCCAGCAGTTCCCCGGGACAGGGGCGACCCTACGAGCAGTACTTC. The V call is TRBV27, the J call TRBJ2-7; 10 bases fit TRBD1. The CDR3 contains 16 residues. Germline CDR1 and CDR2: MNHEY and SMNVEV (reference sequence). The junction had 8 bases not matched to a gene; V was cut back by 4 bases and J by 2 bases.

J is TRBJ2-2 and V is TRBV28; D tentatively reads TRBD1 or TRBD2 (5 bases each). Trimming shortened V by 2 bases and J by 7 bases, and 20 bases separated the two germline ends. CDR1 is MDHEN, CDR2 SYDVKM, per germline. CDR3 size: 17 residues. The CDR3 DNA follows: TGTGCCAGCAGTTTACTCGGGGACCTCACCTTGGGCGGGGAGCTGTTTTTT. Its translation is CASSLLGDLTLGGELFF.

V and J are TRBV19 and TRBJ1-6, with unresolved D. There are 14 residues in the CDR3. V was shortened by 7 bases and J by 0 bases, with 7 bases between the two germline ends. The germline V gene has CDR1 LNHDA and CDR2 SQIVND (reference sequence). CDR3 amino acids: CASTSSSYNSPLHF. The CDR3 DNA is TGTGCCAGTACCAGCAGCTCCTATAATTCACCCCTCCACTTT. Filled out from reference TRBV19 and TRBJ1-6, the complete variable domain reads DGGITQSPKYLFRKEGQNVTLSCEQNLNHDAMYWYRQDPGQGLRLIYYSQIVNDFQKGDIAEGYSVSREKKESFPLTVTSAQKNPTAFYLCASTSSSYNSPLHFGNGTRLTVT.

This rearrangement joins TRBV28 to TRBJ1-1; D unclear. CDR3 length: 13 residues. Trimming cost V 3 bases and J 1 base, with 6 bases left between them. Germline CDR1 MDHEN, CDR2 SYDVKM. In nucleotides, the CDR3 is TGTGCCAGCAGTTTTCGGGCGAACACTGAAGCTTTCTTT. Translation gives CASSFRANTEAFF. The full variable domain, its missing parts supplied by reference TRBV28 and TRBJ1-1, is DVKVTQSSRYLVKRTGEKVFLECVQDMDHENMFWYRQDPGLGLRLIYFSYDVKMKEKGDIPEGYSVSREKKERFSLILESASTNQTSMYLCASSFRANTEAFFGQGTRLTVV.

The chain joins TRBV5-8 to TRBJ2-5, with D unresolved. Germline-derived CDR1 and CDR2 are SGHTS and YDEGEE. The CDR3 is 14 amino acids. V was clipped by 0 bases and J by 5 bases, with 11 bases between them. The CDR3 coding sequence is TGTGCCAGCAGCTTGGTAGTAGGGTCGGAGACCCAGTACTTC. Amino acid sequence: CASSLVVGSETQYF. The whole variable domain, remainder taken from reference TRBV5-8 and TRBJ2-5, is EAGVTQSPTHLIKTRGQQATLRCSPISGHTSVYWYQQALGLGLQFLLWYDEGEERNRGNFPPRFSGRQFPNYSSELNVNALELEDSALYLCASSLVVGSETQYFGPGTRLLVL.

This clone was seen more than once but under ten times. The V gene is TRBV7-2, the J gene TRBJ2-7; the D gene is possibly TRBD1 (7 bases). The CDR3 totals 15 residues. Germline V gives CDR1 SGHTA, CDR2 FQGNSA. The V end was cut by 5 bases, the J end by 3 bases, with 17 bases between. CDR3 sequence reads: CASSVGGDRSYEQYF. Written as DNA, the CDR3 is TGTGCCAGCAGCGTGGGCGGGGACAGAAGCTACGAGCAGTACTTC. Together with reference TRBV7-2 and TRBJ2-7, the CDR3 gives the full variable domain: GAGVSQSPSNKVTEKGKDVELRCDPISGHTALYWYRQSLGQGLEFLIYFQGNSAPDKSGLPSDRFSAERTGGSVSTLTIQRTQQEDSAVYLCASSVGGDRSYEQYFGPGTRLTVT.

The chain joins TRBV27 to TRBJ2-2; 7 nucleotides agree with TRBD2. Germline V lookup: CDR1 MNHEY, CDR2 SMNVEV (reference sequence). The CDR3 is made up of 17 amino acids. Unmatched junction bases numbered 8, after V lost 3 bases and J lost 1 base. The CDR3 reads CASSFLRPGGNTGELFF. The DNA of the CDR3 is TGTGCCAGCAGTTTCCTCAGACCGGGGGGGAACACCGGGGAGCTGTTTTTT.

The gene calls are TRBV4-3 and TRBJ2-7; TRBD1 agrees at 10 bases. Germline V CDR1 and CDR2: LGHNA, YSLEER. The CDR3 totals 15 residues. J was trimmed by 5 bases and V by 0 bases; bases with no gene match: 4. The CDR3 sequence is CASSQDGTGDNEQYF. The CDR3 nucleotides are TGCGCCAGCAGCCAAGATGGGACAGGGGACAACGAGCAGTACTTC.

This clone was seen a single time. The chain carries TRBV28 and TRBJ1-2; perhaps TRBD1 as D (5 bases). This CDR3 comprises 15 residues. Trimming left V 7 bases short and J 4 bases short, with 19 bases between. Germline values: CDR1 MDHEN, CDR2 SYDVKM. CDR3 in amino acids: CASKGALAGPYGYTF. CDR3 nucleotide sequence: TGTGCCAGCAAAGGGGCGCTGGCAGGACCCTATGGCTACACCTTC.

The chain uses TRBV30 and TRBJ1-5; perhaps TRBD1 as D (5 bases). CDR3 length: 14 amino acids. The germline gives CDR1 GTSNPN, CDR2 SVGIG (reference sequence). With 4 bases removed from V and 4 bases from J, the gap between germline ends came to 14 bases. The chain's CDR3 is CAWMSGAGNQPQHF. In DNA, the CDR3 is TGTGCCTGGATGAGTGGGGCGGGGAATCAGCCCCAGCATTTT. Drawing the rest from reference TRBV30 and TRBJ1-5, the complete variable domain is SQTIHQWPATLVQPVGSPLSLECTVEGTSNPNLYWYRQAAGRGLQLLFYSVGIGQISSEVPQNLSASRPQDRQFILSSKKLLLSDSGFYLCAWMSGAGNQPQHFGDGTRLSIL.

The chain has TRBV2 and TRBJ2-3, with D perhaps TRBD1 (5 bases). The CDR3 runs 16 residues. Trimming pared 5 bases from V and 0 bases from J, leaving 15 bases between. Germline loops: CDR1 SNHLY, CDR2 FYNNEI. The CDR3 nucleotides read TGTGCCAGCAGTCCCGCTACAGGATCTAGCACAGATACGCAGTATTTT. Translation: CASSPATGSSTDTQYF.

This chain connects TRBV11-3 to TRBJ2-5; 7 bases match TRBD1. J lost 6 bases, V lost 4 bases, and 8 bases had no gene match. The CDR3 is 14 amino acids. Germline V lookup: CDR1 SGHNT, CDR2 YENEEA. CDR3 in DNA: TGTGCCAGCAGCTCGCGGACAGGAGAAAAGACCCAGTACTTC. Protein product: CASSSRTGEKTQYF.

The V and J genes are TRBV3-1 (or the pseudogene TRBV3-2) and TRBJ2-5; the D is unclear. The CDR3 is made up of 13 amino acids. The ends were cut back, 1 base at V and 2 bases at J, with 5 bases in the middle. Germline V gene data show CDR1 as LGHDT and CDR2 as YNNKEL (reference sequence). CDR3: CASSQGLQETQYF. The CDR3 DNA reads TGTGCCAGCAGCCAAGGGCTACAAGAGACCCAGTACTTC.

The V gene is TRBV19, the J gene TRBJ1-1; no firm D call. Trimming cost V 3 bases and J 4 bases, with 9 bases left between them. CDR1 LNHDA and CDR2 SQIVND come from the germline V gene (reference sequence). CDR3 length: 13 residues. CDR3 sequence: CASSILRGTEAFF. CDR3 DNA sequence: TGTGCCAGTAGTATTTTGCGGGGCACTGAAGCTTTCTTT.

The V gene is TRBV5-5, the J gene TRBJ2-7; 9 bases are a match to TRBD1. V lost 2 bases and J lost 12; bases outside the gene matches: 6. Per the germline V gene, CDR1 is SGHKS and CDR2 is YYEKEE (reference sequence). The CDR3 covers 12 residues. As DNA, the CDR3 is TGTGCCAGCAGCTTATTACAGGGGGCTGGGTACTTC. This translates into CASSLLQGAGYF.